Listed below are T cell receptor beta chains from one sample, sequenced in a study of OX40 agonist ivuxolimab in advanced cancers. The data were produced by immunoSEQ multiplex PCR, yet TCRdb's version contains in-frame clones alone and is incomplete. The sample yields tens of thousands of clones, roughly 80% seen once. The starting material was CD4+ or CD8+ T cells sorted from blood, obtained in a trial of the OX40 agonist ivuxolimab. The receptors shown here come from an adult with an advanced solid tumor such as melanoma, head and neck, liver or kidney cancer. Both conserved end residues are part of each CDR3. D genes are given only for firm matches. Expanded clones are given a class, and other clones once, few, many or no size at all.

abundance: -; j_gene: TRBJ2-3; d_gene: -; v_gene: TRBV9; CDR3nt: TGTGCCAGCAGCGTAGATCTAGATACGCAGTATTTT; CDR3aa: CASSVDLDTQYF
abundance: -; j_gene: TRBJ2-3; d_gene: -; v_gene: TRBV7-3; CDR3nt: TGTGCCAGCAGCTTACAGGGGTTTGGCACAGATACGCAGTATTTT; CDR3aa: CASSLQGFGTDTQYF
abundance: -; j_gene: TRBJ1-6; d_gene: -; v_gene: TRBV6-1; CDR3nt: TGTGCCAGCAGCCGGTGGGGTTTGGGTTCACCCCTCCACTTT; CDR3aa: CASSRWGLGSPLHF
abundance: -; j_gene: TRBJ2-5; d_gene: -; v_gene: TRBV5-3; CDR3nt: TGTGCCAGAAGCTCGGGGACCGAGGAAGGCCAGTACTTC; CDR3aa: CARSSGTEEGQYF
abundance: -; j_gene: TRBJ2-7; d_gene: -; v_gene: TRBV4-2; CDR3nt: TGTGCCAGCAGCCAAGAATCCGCTCGGGCCGCCGAGCAGTACTTC; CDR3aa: CASSQESARAAEQYF
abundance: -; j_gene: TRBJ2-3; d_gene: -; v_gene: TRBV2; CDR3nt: TGTGCCAGCAGTGTCAGCAGTTCGCCAGATACGCAGTATTTT; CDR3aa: CASSVSSSPDTQYF
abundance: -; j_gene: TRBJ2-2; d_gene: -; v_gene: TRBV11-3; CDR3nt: TGTGCCAGCAGCTTAGTAGGGCAGGCATACACCGGGGAGCTGTTTTTT; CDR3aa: CASSLVGQAYTGELFF
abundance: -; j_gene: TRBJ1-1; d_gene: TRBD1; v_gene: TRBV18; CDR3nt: TGTGCCAGCTCACCAGTGGGACAGGGAATGAACACTGAAGCTTTCTTT; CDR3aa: CASSPVGQGMNTEAFF
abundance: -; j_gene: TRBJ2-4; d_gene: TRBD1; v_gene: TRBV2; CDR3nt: TGTGCCAGCAGCTCCGGCAGGGGGCGACGCATTCAGTACTTC; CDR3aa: CASSSGRGRRIQYF
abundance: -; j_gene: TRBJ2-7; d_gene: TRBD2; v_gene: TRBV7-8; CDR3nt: TGTGCCAGCAGCTCGGGACTAGCGGGTGTCTACGAGCAGTACTTC; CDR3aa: CASSSGLAGVYEQYF
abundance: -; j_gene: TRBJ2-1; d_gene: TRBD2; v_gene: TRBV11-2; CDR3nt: TGTGCCAGCAGCTCGATCCGCGGGAGTAGGGGTGAGCAGTTCTTC; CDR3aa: CASSSIRGSRGEQFF
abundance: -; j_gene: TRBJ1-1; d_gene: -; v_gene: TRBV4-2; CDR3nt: TGTGCCAGCAGCCAAGGTTCGGGGGTAGGTCCAGAGGGGACTGAAGCTTTCTTT; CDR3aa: CASSQGSGVGPEGTEAFF
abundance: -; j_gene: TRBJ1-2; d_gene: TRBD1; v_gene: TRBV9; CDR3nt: TGTGCCAGCAGCCCAACAGGGGGGGGAGGATATGGCTACACCTTC; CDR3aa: CASSPTGGGGYGYTF
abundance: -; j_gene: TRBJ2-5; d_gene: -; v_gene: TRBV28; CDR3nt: TGTGCCAGCAGTATTTCGGAGACCCAGTACTTC; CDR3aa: CASSISETQYF
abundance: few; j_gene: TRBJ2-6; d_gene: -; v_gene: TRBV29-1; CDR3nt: TGCAGCGTTGCTCCGGACGGGGCCAACGTCCTGACTTTC; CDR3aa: CSVAPDGANVLTF
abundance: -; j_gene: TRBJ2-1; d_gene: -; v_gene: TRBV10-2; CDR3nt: TGCGCCAGCAGTGAGCGACAGTACAATGAGCAGTTCTTC; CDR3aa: CASSERQYNEQFF
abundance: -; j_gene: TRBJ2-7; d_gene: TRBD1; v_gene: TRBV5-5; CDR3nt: TGTGCCAGCAGCTCCGACGGGACAGGGGCCTACGAGCAGTACTTC; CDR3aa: CASSSDGTGAYEQYF
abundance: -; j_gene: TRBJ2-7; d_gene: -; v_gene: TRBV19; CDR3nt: TGTGCCAGTAGTATAATGCCGGGGACGGCCGAGCAGTACTTC; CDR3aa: CASSIMPGTAEQYF
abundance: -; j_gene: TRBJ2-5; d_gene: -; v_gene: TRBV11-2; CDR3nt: TGTGCCAGCAGCTCGATGGGACAAGAGACCCAGTACTTC; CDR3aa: CASSSMGQETQYF
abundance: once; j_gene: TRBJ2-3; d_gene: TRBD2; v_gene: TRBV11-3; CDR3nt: TGTGCCAGCAGAATGAGCGGGAGTGCGGCAGATACGCAGTATTTT; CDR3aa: CASRMSGSAADTQYF
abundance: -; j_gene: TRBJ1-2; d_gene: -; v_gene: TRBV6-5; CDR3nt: TGTGCCAGCAGTCCTCTGACGGACTATGGCTACACCTTC; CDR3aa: CASSPLTDYGYTF
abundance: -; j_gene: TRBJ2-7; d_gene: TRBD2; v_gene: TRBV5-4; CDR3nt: TGTGCCAGCAGCGACGGGACTAGCGGTGCCTACGAGCAGTACTTC; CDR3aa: CASSDGTSGAYEQYF
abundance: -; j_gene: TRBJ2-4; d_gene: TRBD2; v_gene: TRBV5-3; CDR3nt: TGTGCCAGAGGAAACGGGACTAGCGGGAGGTATTTAACCAAAAACATTCAGTACTTC; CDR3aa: CARGNGTSGRYLTKNIQYF
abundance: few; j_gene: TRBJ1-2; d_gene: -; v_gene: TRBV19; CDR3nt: TGTGCCAGTAGCCCTGGAGGAACCCGTAACTATGGCTACACCTTC; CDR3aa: CASSPGGTRNYGYTF
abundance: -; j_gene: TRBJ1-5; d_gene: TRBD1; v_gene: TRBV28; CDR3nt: TGTGCCAGCAGCCCAAGACAGGGATCCGTTCAGCCCCAGCATTTT; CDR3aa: CASSPRQGSVQPQHF
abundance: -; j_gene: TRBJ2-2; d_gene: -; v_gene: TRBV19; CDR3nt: TGTGCCAGTAGTCCGGGCCCGAACACCGGGGAGCTGTTTTTT; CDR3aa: CASSPGPNTGELFF
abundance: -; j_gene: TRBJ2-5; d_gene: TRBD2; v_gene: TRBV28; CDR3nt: TGTGCCAGCAGTTCGATTACTAGCGGGGGCCTCGTGACCCAGTACTTC; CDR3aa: CASSSITSGGLVTQYF
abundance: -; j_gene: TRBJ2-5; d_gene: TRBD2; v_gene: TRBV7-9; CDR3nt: TGTGCCAGCAGCTTAGTGGCGGGGGGGCCGAAGACCCAGTACTTC; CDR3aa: CASSLVAGGPKTQYF
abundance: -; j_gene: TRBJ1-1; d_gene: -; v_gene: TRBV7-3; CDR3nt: TGTGCCAGCAGCTTGGAATTCAACACTGAAGCTTTCTTT; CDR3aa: CASSLEFNTEAFF
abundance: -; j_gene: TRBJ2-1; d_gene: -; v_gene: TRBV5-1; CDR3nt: TGCGCCAGCAGCTCGTCACCAAGGAATGAGCAGTTCTTC; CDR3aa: CASSSSPRNEQFF
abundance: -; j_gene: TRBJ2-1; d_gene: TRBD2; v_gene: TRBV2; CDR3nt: TGTGCCAGCAGCCCAAAGGCGGGAGTGATCCATGAGCAGTTCTTC; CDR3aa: CASSPKAGVIHEQFF
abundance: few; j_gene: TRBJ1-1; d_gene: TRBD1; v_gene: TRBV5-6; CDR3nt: TGTGCCAGCAGCCCGCGGACAGGGGGGAACACTGAAGCTTTCTTT; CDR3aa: CASSPRTGGNTEAFF
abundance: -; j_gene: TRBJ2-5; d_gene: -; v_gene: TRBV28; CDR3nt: TGTGCCAGCAGGGGGACATTGTACCAAGAGACCCAGTACTTC; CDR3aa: CASRGTLYQETQYF
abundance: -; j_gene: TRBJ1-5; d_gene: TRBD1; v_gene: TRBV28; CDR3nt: TGTGCCAGCAGTCCCCTCGGACAGGGACGCAATCAGCCCCAGCATTTT; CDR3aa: CASSPLGQGRNQPQHF
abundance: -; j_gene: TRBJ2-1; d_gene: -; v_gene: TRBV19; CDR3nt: TGTGCCAGTACCTCGGGACACCTCAATGAGCAGTTCTTC; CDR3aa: CASTSGHLNEQFF
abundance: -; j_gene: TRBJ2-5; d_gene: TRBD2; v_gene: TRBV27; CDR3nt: TGTGCCAGCAGTTTCGGACTAGCGGGGAAAGAGACCCAGTACTTC; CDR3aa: CASSFGLAGKETQYF
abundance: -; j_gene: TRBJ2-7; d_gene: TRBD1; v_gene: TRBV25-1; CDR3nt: TGTGCCAGCAGTGGTGAGGGGGACAGGCGCTCCTACGAGCAGTACTTC; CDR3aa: CASSGEGDRRSYEQYF
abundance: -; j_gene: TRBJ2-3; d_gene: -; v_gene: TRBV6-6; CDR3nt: TGTGCCAGCAGTTACTCGGTCGATACGCAGTATTTT; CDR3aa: CASSYSVDTQYF
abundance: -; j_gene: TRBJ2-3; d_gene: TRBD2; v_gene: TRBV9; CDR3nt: TGTGCCAGCAGCGTGACTAGCGGGGGAAGCACAGATACGCAGTATTTT; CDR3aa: CASSVTSGGSTDTQYF
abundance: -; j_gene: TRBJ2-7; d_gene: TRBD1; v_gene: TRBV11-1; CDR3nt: TGTGCCAGCAGTAACCGACAGGGTGTTTACGAGCAGTACTTC; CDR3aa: CASSNRQGVYEQYF
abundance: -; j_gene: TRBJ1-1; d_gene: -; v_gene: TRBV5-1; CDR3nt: TGCGCCAGCAGCTTGGCGGGTATGAACACTGAAGCTTTCTTT; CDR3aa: CASSLAGMNTEAFF
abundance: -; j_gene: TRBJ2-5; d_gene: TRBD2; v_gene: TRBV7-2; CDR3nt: TGTGCCAGCAGCTTTAGACTAGCGGGAGAAGAGACCCAGTACTTC; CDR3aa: CASSFRLAGEETQYF
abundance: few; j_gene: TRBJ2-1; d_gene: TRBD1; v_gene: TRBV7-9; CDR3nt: TGTGCCAGCAGCCCAAAAGACAGGGTCGGCAATGAGCAGTTCTTC; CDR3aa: CASSPKDRVGNEQFF
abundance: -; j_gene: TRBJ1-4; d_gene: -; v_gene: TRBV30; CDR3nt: TGTGCCTGGCTTTGGGGGGCGCAGGAAAAACTGTTTTTT; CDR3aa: CAWLWGAQEKLFF
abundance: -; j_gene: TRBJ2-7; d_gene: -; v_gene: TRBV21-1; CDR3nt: TGTGCCAGCAAAGACACCCCCGAGGTCTACGAGCAGTACTTC; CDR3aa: CASKDTPEVYEQYF
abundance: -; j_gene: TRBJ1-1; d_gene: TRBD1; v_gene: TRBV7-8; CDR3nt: TGTGCCAGCAGCCCGCAGACAGGGGCTTCTAACACTGAAGCTTTCTTT; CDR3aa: CASSPQTGASNTEAFF
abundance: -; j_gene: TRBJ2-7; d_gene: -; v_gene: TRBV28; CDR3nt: TGTGCCAGCAGTTTGTTACAGACCTTCGGAGAGCAGTACTTC; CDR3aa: CASSLLQTFGEQYF
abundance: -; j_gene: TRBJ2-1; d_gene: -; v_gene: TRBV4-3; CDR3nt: TGCGCCAGCAGCATGGTCCTGCCGTTAAACAATGAGCAGTTCTTC; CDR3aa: CASSMVLPLNNEQFF
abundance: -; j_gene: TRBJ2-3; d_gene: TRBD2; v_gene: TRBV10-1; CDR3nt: TGCGCCAGTACACTAGCGGGAAGCACAGATACGCAGTATTTT; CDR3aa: CASTLAGSTDTQYF
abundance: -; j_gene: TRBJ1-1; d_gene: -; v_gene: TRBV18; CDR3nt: TGTGCCAGCTCGACGGGGCGCGAGACTGAAGCTTTCTTT; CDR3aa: CASSTGRETEAFF
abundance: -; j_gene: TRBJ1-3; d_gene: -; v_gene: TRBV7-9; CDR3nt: TGTGCCAGCAGCATTAGGACGGGGACCTCTGGAAACACCATATATTTT; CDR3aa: CASSIRTGTSGNTIYF
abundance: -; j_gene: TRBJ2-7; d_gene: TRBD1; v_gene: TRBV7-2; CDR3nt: TGTGCCAGCAGCACCACAGGGGAATACGAGCAGTACTTC; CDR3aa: CASSTTGEYEQYF